This entry lists 9 T cell receptor beta chains sequenced from one sample in a study of T cell repertoires in cytomegalovirus infection. MiXCR was run by TCRdb on the reads, yielding one entry per CDR3 protein. Altogether 250,000 or so distinct CDR3 sequences are present, 9% to 15% being singletons, with the ten largest covering 1.5% to 2%. The sample taken for sequencing was PBMCs. These receptors all come from a human donor in good health (CMV status not recorded). Some clones in this sample may be carry-over from other donors' samples.

V is TRBV5-6 and J is TRBJ2-6; D is possibly TRBD1 (5 bases). Germline V gene lookup returns CDR1 SGHDT and CDR2 YYEEEE. The CDR3 has 17 residues. V was cut by 2 bases and J by 0 bases, with 12 bases left in between. DNA for the CDR3: TGTGCCAGCAGCTTACCAGGGCGTTTCTCTGGGGCCAACGTCCTGACTTTC. It codes for CASSLPGRFSGANVLTF.

This clonotype was seen a handful of times. This rearrangement joins TRBV20-1 to TRBJ1-6; D remains unclear. The CDR3 extends over 14 amino acids. In germline, CDR1 is DFQATT, CDR2 SNEGSKA (reference sequence). The V and J ends lost 6 bases and 10 bases respectively, with 19 bases between them. CDR3 bases: TGCAGTGCGGCCCCGAGAGGGAACGGATCACCCCTCCACTTT. Residues: CSAAPRGNGSPLHF.

CDR3 coding DNA: TGCAGCGTTCAATTAGGGGGGGATCAGCCCCAGCATTTT. This translates into CSVQLGGDQPQHF. The gene calls are TRBV29-1 and TRBJ1-5, with a tentative D call TRBD1 (6 bases). V shed 5 bases and J shed 5 bases, with 13 bases lying between them. The germline V gene has CDR1 SQVTM and CDR2 ANQGSEA. This CDR3 has 13 residues.

Many counts were recorded for this clonotype. The chain's CDR3 is CASSLALSQAELYNEQFF. The CDR3 DNA is TGTGCCAGCAGTTTAGCGCTAAGCCAGGCGGAACTTTACAATGAGCAGTTCTTC. The chain recombines TRBV12-3 or TRBV12-4 with TRBJ2-1; D unclear. Trimming pared 0 bases from V and 4 bases from J, leaving 19 bases between. CDR3 length: 18 amino acids.

As regards this clonotype: A single base separates this from a much larger clone, so it may be a read error. This chain connects TRBV12-3 or TRBV12-4 to TRBJ2-7, with 11 bases that match TRBD2. J gave up 8 bases and V 6 bases, and 15 bases lay outside the gene matches. CDR3 length: 16 amino acids. This CDR3 is CASSRTSGSMNDKQYF. The CDR3, as DNA: TGTGCCAGCAGCCGAACTAGCGGGAGTATGAATGACAAGCAGTACTTC.

This clonotype was counted ten times or more. The chain couples TRBV4-3 to TRBJ1-2; no clear D. The V and J ends lost 0 bases and 1 base respectively, with 6 bases between them. Germline lookup yields CDR1 LGHNA and CDR2 YSLEER. The CDR3 totals 14 residues. DNA of the CDR3: TGCGCCAGCAGCCAAGACAGCTTTAACTATGGCTACACCTTC. Residues: CASSQDSFNYGYTF.

The V and J genes are TRBV6-1 and TRBJ1-2, with a tentative D call TRBD1 (5 bases). The CDR3 loop spans 13 amino acids. Trimming removed 5 bases from V and 9 bases from J, with 16 bases in between. Germline-derived CDR1 and CDR2 are MNHNS and SASEGT. CDR3 loop: CASSSGRGRSYTF. The CDR3 DNA follows: TGTGCCAGCAGTTCGGGGAGGGGTCGTAGCTACACCTTC.

Ten or more counts support this clonotype. The V call is TRBV7-3, the J call TRBJ2-3; D perhaps matches TRBD1 (5 bases). Germline V lookup: CDR1 SGHTA, CDR2 FQGTGA. V lost 5 bases and J 2 bases, leaving 11 bases between the germline ends. This CDR3 spans 14 amino acids. The CDR3 protein is CASSPPDNTDTQYF. The DNA for the CDR3 is TGTGCCAGCAGCCCTCCGGACAACACAGATACGCAGTATTTT.

The CDR3 spells CSALGITGNQPQHF. The CDR3 DNA follows: TGCAGTGCCCTGGGTATTACAGGGAATCAGCCCCAGCATTTT. V is TRBV20-1 and J is TRBJ1-5; D may be TRBD1 (6 bases). The germline V gene encodes CDR1 DFQATT and CDR2 SNEGSKA (reference sequence). Trimming left V 6 bases short and J 4 bases short, with 16 bases between. The CDR3 runs to 14 residues.